This T cell receptor (beta chain) was identified in a study of vaccination effects on CD4 cells after COVID-19. Study-wide results and caveats: Cross-reaction with common cold coronaviruses was seen in only 1 of 255 vaccine-induced clones from healthy vaccinees. Clonal contraction was marked in infection- and vaccine-induced clones late after vaccination.

Germline V CDR1 and CDR2: MNHEY, SMNVEV (reference sequence). The CDR3 totals 14 residues. The ends were cut back, 4 bases at V and 3 bases at J, with 13 bases in the middle. Produced via immunoSEQ multiplex PCR; TCRdb's table is partial and in-frame only. The profile covers about 55,000 clones, with 70% appearing a single time and around 19% taken by the ten largest. Antigen-specific CD4+ T cell clonotypes were called by their expansion after viral peptide-pool culture in ViraFEST. Isolating CD4+ T cells followed less than 11 days of culture. Nucleocapsid antibody tests were negative, and the vaccine recipients had no prior SARS-CoV-2 infection. Peptides at roughly 9.2 ug/ml and IL-2 at about 9.2 IU/ml were added to some 1.9 million PBMC per well. As regards this clone: The antigen is undetermined.

This clonotype was sampled from a human donor who received a COVID-19 vaccine. The V and J genes are TRBV27 and TRBJ2-7; D unclear. Sample: CD4+ T cells from PBMCs cultured with SARS-CoV-2 spike peptides, taken before COVID-19 vaccination. In DNA form, the CDR3 reads TGTGCCAGCAGTTGGGCAGGTCGGAACTACGAGCAGTACTTC. Protein product: CASSWAGRNYEQYF.